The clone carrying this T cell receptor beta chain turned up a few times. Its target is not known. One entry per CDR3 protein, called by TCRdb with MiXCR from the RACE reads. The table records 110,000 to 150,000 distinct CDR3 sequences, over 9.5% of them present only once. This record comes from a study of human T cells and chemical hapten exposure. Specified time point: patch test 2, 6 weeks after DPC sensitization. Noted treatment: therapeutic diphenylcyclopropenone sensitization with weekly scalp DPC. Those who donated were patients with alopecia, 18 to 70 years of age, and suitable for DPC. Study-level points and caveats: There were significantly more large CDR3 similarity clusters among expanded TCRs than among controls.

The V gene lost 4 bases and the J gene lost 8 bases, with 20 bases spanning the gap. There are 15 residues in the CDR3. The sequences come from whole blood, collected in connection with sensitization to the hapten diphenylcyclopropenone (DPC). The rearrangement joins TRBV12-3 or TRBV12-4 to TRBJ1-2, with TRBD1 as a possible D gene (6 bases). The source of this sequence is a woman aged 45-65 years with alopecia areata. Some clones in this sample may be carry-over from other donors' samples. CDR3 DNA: TGTGCCAGCAGTTCCCGAGGGGGGGGGAATGAGGGCTACACCTTC. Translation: CASSSRGGGNEGYTF.